These 24 T cell receptor beta chains were sequenced from one sample in a study of identical twins. TCRdb processed the 5' RACE reads anew with MiXCR; each CDR3 protein has one entry. The table shows 1.5 million to 2 million distinct CDR3 sequences, with about 32% occurring only once. The sequenced sample consisted of cord blood. These receptors all stem from a newborn girl in good health.

V usage is TRBV12-3 or TRBV12-4 and J usage is TRBJ1-2, with TRBD1 matching 9 bases. V lost 3 bases to trimming and J lost 8 bases; unmatched junction nucleotides: 4. This CDR3 comprises 13 residues. The CDR3 sequence: CASSFRTGEGYTF. CDR3 DNA: TGTGCCAGCAGTTTTCGGACAGGGGAGGGCTACACCTTC.

This clonotype was detected a few times. V usage is TRBV30 and J usage is TRBJ2-7; D might be TRBD1 (6 bases). Germline V gene lookup returns CDR1 GTSNPN and CDR2 SVGIG (reference sequence). CDR3 size: 11 residues. V lost 4 bases, J lost 9 bases, and 13 bases lay in between. CDR3 coding DNA: TGTGCCTGGAACACAGGGAACGGGCAGTACTTC. It translates to CAWNTGNGQYF.

This clonotype occurred many times. The gene calls are TRBV13 and TRBJ2-1; 14 bases are a match to TRBD2. Germline V gene lookup returns CDR1 PRHDT and CDR2 FYEKMQ (reference sequence). The CDR3 length is 14 residues. V shed 5 bases, J shed 6 bases, and the junction held 0 bases outside the gene matches. In DNA form, the CDR3 reads TGTGCCAGCAGCGGGACTAGCGGGGGCAATGAGCAGTTCTTC. The encoded protein is CASSGTSGGNEQFF. The whole variable domain, filled in from reference TRBV13 and TRBJ2-1, reads AAGVIQSPRHLIKEKRETATLKCYPIPRHDTVYWYQQGPGQDPQFLISFYEKMQSDKGSIPDRFSAQQFSDYHSELNMSSLELGDSALYFCASSGTSGGNEQFFGPGTRLTVL.

This clonotype was counted at least ten times. The rearrangement uses TRBV10-3 and TRBJ2-3, with TRBD2 as a possible D gene (6 bases). The ends were cut back, 10 bases at V and 0 bases at J, with 8 bases in the middle. This CDR3 comprises 12 residues. Germline CDR1 and CDR2: ENHRY and SYGVKD. This CDR3 is CATGTSTDTQYF. The CDR3 nucleotides read TGTGCCACCGGGACTAGCACAGATACGCAGTATTTT.

Concerning this clonotype: A much larger clone sits a single nucleotide away, making a read error possible. The rearrangement joins TRBV9 to TRBJ1-2; D remains ambiguous. CDR3 length: 14 residues. Per the germline V gene, CDR1 is SGDLS and CDR2 is YYNGEE. CDR3 DNA: TGTGCCAGCAGCGTAGGCCAGAGCAACTATGCCTACACCTTC. Translation: CASSVGQSNYAYTF.

The V and J genes are TRBV6-1 and TRBJ1-2, with a weak D call TRBD1 (5 bases). Germline CDR1 and CDR2: MNHNS and SASEGT. The CDR3 has 13 residues. Deletions cut 6 bases from V and 7 bases from J, with 15 bases between. In DNA form, the CDR3 reads TGTGCCAGCAGGCCCTACGGGGGTGCTGGCTACACCTTC. It encodes CASRPYGGAGYTF.

This clonotype appeared many times. This sequence joins TRBV18 and TRBJ2-5, with 7 bases that match TRBD1. This CDR3 comprises 12 residues. The germline gives CDR1 KGHSH, CDR2 LQKENI. Unmatched junction bases numbered 5, after V lost 8 bases and J lost 5 bases. CDR3 amino acids: CASSPRGETQYF. As DNA, the CDR3 is TGTGCCAGCAGCCCCAGGGGGGAGACCCAGTACTTC.

The sample holds a few counts of this clonotype. This chain links TRBV5-1 with TRBJ2-5; D gene ambiguous. The tail of the sequence fits TRBJ2-7 better, so the J call may be wrong. The CDR3 spans 9 residues. Germline lookup yields CDR1 SGHRS and CDR2 YFSETQ. The CDR3 region has the DNA TGCGCGACCCCTTACGAGCAGTACTTC. Protein: CATPYEQYF.

The chain uses TRBV3-1 and TRBJ2-7; 12 bases are a match to TRBD2. TRBJ2-5 matches the DNA end more closely, so the J call is doubtful. There are 19 residues in the CDR3. Germline V CDR1 and CDR2: LGHDT, YNNKEL (reference sequence). The CDR3 reads CASTKELTSGGRWGETQYF. CDR3 in DNA: TGTGCCAGCACCAAAGAATTGACTAGCGGGGGCCGCTGGGGGGAGACCCAGTACTTC.

The chain links TRBV28 to TRBJ1-4; D unresolved. Germline-derived CDR1 and CDR2 are MDHEN and SYDVKM. Deletions cut 6 bases from V and 4 bases from J, with 9 bases between. The CDR3 has 13 amino acids. The CDR3 spells CASSRQVNEKLFF. The CDR3 region has the DNA TGTGCCAGCAGCCGGCAGGTTAATGAAAAACTGTTTTTT.

This CDR3 is CASSPLPGQRQLGQYF. The CDR3 DNA is TGTGCCAGTTCTCCACTTCCGGGCCAGCGACAGCTTGGGCAGTACTTC. This chain joins TRBV19 and TRBJ2-5, with D perhaps matching TRBD1 (5 bases). V gave up 8 bases and J gave up 11 bases, with 30 bases separating them. The CDR3 has 16 residues. Germline values: CDR1 LNHDA, CDR2 SQIVND (reference sequence).

The chain joins TRBV7-9 to TRBJ2-7; 9 positions agree with TRBD2. The CDR3 covers 13 residues. The germline V gene encodes CDR1 SEHNR and CDR2 FQNEAQ (reference sequence). Unmatched junction bases numbered 3, after V lost 3 bases and J lost 6 bases. The CDR3 here is CASSFSSGGEQYF. The CDR3 DNA reads as TGTGCCAGCAGCTTCAGTAGCGGGGGCGAGCAGTACTTC.

There are a few counts of this clonotype. This sequence joins TRBV27 and TRBJ2-1, with 8 bases identical to TRBD2. The V gene's germline CDR1 is MNHEY and CDR2 SMNVEV (reference sequence). Trimming removed 6 bases from V and 9 bases from J; junction bases left unmatched: 16. The CDR3 spans 16 residues. The CDR3 spells CASRTRTGGRKSEQFF. In DNA, the CDR3 is TGTGCCAGCAGAACTAGAACGGGGGGGCGTAAGAGTGAGCAGTTCTTC.

CDR3 DNA sequence: TGCGCCAGCAGCCAAGTGGGGAGGAGTGAGCAGTTCTTC. It translates to CASSQVGRSEQFF. This chain uses TRBV4-1 with TRBJ2-1; the D gene is possibly TRBD2 (6 bases). Trimming left V 1 base short and J 9 bases short, with 10 bases between. The CDR3 is made up of 13 amino acids. Germline V gene lookup returns CDR1 MGHRA and CDR2 YSYEKL.

Only a few counts were recorded for this clonotype. The V gene is TRBV5-5, the J gene TRBJ2-5, with D maybe TRBD2 (6 bases). Germline CDR1 and CDR2: SGHKS and YYEKEE (reference sequence). The V and J ends lost 7 bases and 1 base respectively, with 11 bases between them. The CDR3 sequence is 13 residues long. CDR3 protein: CASLLATQETQYF. CDR3 coding DNA: TGTGCCAGCCTACTAGCTACCCAAGAGACCCAGTACTTC.

V is TRBV20-1 and J is TRBJ1-5; TRBD1 matches at 7 bases. Looked up from germline, CDR1 is DFQATT and CDR2 is SNEGSKA (reference sequence). V shed 1 base, J shed 8 bases, and the junction held 5 bases outside the gene matches. The CDR3 consists of 13 residues. The CDR3 sequence: CSARGQGAEPQHF. The CDR3 DNA sequence: TGCAGTGCTAGAGGACAGGGTGCAGAGCCCCAGCATTTT.

This clonotype was counted only a few times. This chain joins TRBV2 and TRBJ1-2; no clear D. The ends were cut back, 7 bases at V and 4 bases at J, with 13 bases in the middle. The CDR3 sequence is 13 residues long. Germline assignment: CDR1 SNHLY and CDR2 FYNNEI. The CDR3 DNA is TGTGCCAGCAATACTCAGGAGCCCTATGGCTACACCTTC. It specifies CASNTQEPYGYTF.

This clonotype turned up a few times. This chain links TRBV20-1 with TRBJ2-1, with 13 bases fitting TRBD2. CDR1 is DFQATT, CDR2 SNEGSKA, per germline (reference sequence). J lost 7 bases, V lost 5 bases, and 8 bases had no gene match. This CDR3 contains 15 residues. The DNA of the CDR3 is TGCAGTGCTCACCAGGGACTAGCGGGGAAAAATGAGCAGTTCTTC. Translated: CSAHQGLAGKNEQFF.

V is TRBV6-5 and J is TRBJ2-4; 7 bases match TRBD2. Trimming cost V 2 bases and J 8 bases; bases outside gene matches: 3. This CDR3 is 13 amino acids long. Germline V gene sequence: CDR1 MNHEY, CDR2 SVGAGI. CDR3 sequence (DNA): TGTGCCAGCAGTTACGAGGGAGGGGACATTCAGTACTTC. Amino acid sequence: CASSYEGGDIQYF.

This chain joins TRBV4-2 and TRBJ2-1; TRBD2 matches at 13 bases. J gave up 3 bases and V 4 bases, and 3 bases lay outside the gene matches. Germline-derived CDR1 and CDR2 are LGHNA and YNFKEQ. The CDR3 has 16 residues. The CDR3 DNA follows: TGTGCCAGCAGCCCCGGGACTAGCGGGAACTACAATGAGCAGTTCTTC. The encoded protein is CASSPGTSGNYNEQFF.

The CDR3 loop reads CASSLVSGEGSPLHF. As DNA, the CDR3 is TGTGCCAGCAGCTTAGTCTCAGGGGAAGGTTCACCCCTCCACTTT. This chain uses TRBV7-2 with TRBJ1-6; D might be TRBD1 (6 bases). This CDR3 has 15 residues. The germline gives CDR1 SGHTA, CDR2 FQGNSA. V was trimmed by 1 base and J by 9 bases, leaving 13 bases between them.

Note on this clonotype: Sequence at one end of the junction differs from germline and may be a read error. This chain links TRBV6-5 with TRBJ1-4, with TRBD1 matching 7 bases. Germline assignment: CDR1 MNHEY and CDR2 SVGAGI. This CDR3 has 14 residues. The CDR3 loop reads CAGSYSTGNEKLFF. DNA for the CDR3: TGTGCCGGCAGTTACTCGACAGGGAATGAAAAACTGTTTTTT.

This chain links TRBV14 with TRBJ2-5, with 15 bases fitting TRBD2. Germline CDR1 reads SGHDN; CDR2 reads FVKESK. The J segment lost 5 bases and the V segment lost 3 bases, leaving 4 bases of the junction unmatched. The CDR3 totals 16 residues. This CDR3 reads CASSHRTSGGAETQYF. The CDR3 DNA is TGTGCCAGCAGCCATCGGACTAGCGGGGGGGCGGAGACCCAGTACTTC.

V gene TRBV10-2 combines with J gene TRBJ2-7; TRBD2 is a possible D gene (5 bases). Trimming removed 6 bases at V and 0 bases at J, with 12 bases between. The germline V gene has CDR1 WSHSY and CDR2 SAAADI. The CDR3 length is 14 residues. CDR3: CASSNSDNSYEQYF. DNA for the CDR3: TGCGCCAGCAGCAATAGCGACAACTCCTACGAGCAGTACTTC.